This TCR beta chain comes out of a study of blood T cells in healthy people across ages. Study-level results: Estimates of diversity drawn from one million T cells were considered underestimates. The study found more naive CD4+ cells and higher diversity in long-lived than aged donors.

To note about this clonotype: Its antigen remains unidentified.

Every donor gave ten milliliters of peripheral blood. The authors ran a second PCR of about 7 to 12 cycles using a sample-barcoded 5' primer and a J-beta primer mix. Via MiXCR, TCRdb re-called the 5' RACE reads, giving one row per CDR3 protein. Of 2 million or so distinct CDR3 sequences in the sample, 40% to 55% were seen once. Sample: blood. The TCR originated in a woman between 35 and 50 years old in good health.

The DNA for the CDR3 is TGCAGTGCTAACTATCCGGGACAGGCGAGCACAGATACGCAGTATTTT. Protein product: CSANYPGQASTDTQYF. This chain joins TRBV20-1 and TRBJ2-3; TRBD1 aligns across 8 bases. This CDR3 region has 16 residues. The germline V gene encodes CDR1 DFQATT and CDR2 SNEGSKA (reference sequence). With 4 bases clipped from V and 0 bases from J, the junction kept 9 bases outside the gene matches.